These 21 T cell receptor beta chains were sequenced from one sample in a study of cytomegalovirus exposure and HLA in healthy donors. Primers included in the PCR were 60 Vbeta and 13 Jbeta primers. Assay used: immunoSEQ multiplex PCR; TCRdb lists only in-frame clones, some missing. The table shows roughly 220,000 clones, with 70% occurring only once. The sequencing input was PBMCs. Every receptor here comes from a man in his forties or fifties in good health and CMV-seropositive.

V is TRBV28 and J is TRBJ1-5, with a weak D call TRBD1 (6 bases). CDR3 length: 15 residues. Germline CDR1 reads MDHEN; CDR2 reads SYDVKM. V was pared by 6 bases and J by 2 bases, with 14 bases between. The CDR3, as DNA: TGTGCCAGCAGACCAGTACGGACAGGCAATCAGCCCCAGCATTTT. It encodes CASRPVRTGNQPQHF.

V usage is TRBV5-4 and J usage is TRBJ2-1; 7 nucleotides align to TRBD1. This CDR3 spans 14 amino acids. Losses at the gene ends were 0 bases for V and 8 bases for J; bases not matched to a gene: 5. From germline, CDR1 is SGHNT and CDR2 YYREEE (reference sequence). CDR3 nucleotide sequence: TGTGCCAGCAGCTTGGGGACAGGTGGGTATGAGCAGTTCTTC. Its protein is CASSLGTGGYEQFF.

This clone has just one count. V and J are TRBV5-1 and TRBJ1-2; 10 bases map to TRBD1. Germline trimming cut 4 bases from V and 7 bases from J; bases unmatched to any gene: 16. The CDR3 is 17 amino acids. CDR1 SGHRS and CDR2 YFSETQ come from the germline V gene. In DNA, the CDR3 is TGCGCCAGCAGCCCAACGGACAGGGGGTCGGTGGGCGGTGGCTACACCTTC. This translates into CASSPTDRGSVGGGYTF. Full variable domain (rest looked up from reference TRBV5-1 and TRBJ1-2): KAGVTQTPRYLIKTRGQQVTLSCSPISGHRSVSWYQQTPGQGLQFLFEYFSETQRNKGNFPGRFSGRQFSNSRSEMNVSTLELGDSALYLCASSPTDRGSVGGGYTFGSGTRLTVV.

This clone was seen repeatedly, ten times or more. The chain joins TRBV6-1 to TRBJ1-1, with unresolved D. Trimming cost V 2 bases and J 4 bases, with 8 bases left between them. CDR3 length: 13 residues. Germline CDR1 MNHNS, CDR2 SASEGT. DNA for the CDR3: TGTGCCAGCAGTGAATTCGGGGTCACTGAAGCTTTCTTT. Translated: CASSEFGVTEAFF.

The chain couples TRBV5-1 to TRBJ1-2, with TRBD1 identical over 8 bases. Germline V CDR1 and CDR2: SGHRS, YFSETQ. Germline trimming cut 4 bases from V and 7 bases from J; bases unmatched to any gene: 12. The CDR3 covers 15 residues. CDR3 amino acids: CASSPGGALGSGYTF. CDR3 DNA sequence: TGCGCCAGCAGCCCAGGGGGCGCTCTCGGGTCTGGCTACACCTTC.

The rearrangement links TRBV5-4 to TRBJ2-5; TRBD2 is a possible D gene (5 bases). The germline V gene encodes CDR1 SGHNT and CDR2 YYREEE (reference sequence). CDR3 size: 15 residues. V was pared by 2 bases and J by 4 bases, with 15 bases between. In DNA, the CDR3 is TGTGCCAGCAGCTTAGGTGGTCGGGAAGTAGAGACCCAGTACTTC. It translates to CASSLGGREVETQYF. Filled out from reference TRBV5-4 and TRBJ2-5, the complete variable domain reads ETGVTQSPTHLIKTRGQQVTLRCSSQSGHNTVSWYQQALGQGPQFIFQYYREEENGRGNFPPRFSGLQFPNYSSELNVNALELDDSALYLCASSLGGREVETQYFGPGTRLLVL.

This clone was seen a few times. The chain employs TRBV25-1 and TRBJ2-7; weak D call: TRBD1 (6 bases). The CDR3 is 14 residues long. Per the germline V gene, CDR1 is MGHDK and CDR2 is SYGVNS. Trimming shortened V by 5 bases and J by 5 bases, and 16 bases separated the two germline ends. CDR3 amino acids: CASSPRWAGDEQYF. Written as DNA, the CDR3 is TGTGCCAGCAGTCCCCGATGGGCAGGGGACGAGCAGTACTTC.

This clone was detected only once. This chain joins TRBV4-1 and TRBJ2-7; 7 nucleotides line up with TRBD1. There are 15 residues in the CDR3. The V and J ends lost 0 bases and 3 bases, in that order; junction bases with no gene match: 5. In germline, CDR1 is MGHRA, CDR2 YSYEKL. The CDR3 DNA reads TGCGCCAGCAGCCAAGACCCGGGACAGTTCTACGAGCAGTACTTC. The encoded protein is CASSQDPGQFYEQYF.

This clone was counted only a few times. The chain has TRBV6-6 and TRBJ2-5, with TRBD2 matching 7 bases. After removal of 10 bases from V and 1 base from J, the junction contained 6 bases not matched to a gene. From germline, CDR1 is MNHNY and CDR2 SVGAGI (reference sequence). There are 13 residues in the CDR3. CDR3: CATWGGSQETQYF. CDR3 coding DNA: TGTGCCACGTGGGGGGGGTCCCAAGAGACCCAGTACTTC.

The chain's CDR3 is CASKWGGQETQYF. In nucleotides, the CDR3 is TGCGCCAGCAAATGGGGGGGCCAAGAGACCCAGTACTTC. The chain couples TRBV5-1 to TRBJ2-5; 7 bases are a match to TRBD2. V was pared by 6 bases and J by 1 base, with 3 bases of the junction left unmatched. Germline CDR1 and CDR2: SGHRS and YFSETQ. The CDR3 has 13 residues.

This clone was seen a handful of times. CDR3 DNA sequence: TGTGCCAGCAGGGCTCATTATTCCGGGGAGCTGTTTTTT. The encoded protein is CASRAHYSGELFF. This chain links TRBV27 with TRBJ2-2; unclear D gene. The CDR3 spans 13 residues. Trimming stripped 6 bases from V and 6 bases from J, with 11 bases between. Germline loops: CDR1 MNHEY, CDR2 SMNVEV (reference sequence).

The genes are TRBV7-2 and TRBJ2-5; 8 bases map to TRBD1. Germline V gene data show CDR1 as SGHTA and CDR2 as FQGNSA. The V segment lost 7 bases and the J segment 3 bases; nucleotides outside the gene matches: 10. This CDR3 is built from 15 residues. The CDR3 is CASTRQGSQEETQYF. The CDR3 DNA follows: TGTGCCAGCACCAGACAGGGGTCTCAGGAAGAGACCCAGTACTTC.

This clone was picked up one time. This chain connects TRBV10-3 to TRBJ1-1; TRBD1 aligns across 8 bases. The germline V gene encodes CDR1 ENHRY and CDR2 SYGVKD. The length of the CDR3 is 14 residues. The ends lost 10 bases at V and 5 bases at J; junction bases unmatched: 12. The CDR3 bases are TGTGCCACGAGTTCGACAGGGGACGGGACTGAAGCTTTCTTT. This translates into CATSSTGDGTEAFF.

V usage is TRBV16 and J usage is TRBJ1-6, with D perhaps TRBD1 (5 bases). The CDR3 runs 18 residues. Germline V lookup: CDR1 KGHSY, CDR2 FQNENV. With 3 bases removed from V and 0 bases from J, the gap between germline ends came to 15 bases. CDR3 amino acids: CASSHWGRASSYNSPLHF. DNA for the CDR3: TGTGCCAGCAGCCATTGGGGGAGGGCGAGCTCCTATAATTCACCCCTCCACTTT.

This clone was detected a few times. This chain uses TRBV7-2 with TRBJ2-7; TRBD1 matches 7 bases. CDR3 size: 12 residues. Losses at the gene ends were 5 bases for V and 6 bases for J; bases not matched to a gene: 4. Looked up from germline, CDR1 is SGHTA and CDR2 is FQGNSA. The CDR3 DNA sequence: TGTGCCAGCAGCACAACAGGGGTCGAGCAGTACTTC. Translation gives CASSTTGVEQYF.

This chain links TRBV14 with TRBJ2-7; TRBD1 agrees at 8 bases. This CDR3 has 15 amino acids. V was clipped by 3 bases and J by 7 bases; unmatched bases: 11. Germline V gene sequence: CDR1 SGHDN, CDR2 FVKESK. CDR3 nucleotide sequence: TGTGCCAGCAGCCATGCCGGGACAGGCCTTTTTGAGCAGTACTTC. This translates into CASSHAGTGLFEQYF.

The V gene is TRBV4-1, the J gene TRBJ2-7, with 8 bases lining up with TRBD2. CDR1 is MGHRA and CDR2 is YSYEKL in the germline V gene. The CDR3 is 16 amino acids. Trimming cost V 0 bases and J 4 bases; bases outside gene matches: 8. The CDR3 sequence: CASSQEVGGGSYEQYF. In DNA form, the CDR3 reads TGCGCCAGCAGCCAAGAGGTCGGCGGGGGGTCTTACGAGCAGTACTTC.

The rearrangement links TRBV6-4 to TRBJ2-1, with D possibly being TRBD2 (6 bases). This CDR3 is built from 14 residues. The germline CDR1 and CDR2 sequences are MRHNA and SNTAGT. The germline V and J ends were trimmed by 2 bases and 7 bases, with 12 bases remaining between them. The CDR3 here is CASSDEGLANEQFF. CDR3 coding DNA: TGTGCCAGCAGTGACGAGGGGCTAGCGAATGAGCAGTTCTTC.

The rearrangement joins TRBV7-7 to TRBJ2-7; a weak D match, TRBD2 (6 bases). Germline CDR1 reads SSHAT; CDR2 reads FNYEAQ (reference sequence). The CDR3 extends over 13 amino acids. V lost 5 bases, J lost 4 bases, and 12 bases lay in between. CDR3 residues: CASSPQAGYEQYF. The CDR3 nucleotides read TGTGCCAGCAGCCCCCAGGCGGGGTACGAGCAGTACTTC.

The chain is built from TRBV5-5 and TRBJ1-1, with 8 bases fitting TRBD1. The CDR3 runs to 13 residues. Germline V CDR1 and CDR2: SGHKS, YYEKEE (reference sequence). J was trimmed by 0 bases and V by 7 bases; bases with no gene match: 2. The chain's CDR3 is CASLTGVNTEAFF. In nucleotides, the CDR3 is TGTGCCAGCTTGACAGGGGTGAACACTGAAGCTTTCTTT.

CDR3 residues: CASSQPDRERVYEQYF. The CDR3 bases are TGCGCCAGCAGCCAGCCCGACAGGGAAAGGGTCTACGAGCAGTACTTC. The chain carries TRBV4-3 and TRBJ2-7, with 7 bases matching TRBD1. This CDR3 region has 16 residues. Germline V gene data show CDR1 as LGHNA and CDR2 as YSLEER. Losses at the gene ends were 3 bases for V and 3 bases for J; bases not matched to a gene: 11.